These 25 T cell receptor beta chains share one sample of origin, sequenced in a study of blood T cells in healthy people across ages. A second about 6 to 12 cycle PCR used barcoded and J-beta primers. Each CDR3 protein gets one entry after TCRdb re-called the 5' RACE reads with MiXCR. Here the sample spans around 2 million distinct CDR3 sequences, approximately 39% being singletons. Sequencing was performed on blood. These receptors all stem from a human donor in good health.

This chain's CDR3 is CATRLGDEQFF. DNA of the CDR3: TGTGCCACCAGGCTGGGGGATGAGCAGTTCTTC. The gene calls are TRBV24-1 and TRBJ2-1; D could derive from TRBD1 or TRBD2 (5 bases each). Germline CDR1 is KGHDR and CDR2 is SFDVKD. Trimming shortened V by 7 bases and J by 8 bases, and 8 bases separated the two germline ends. The CDR3 has 11 residues.

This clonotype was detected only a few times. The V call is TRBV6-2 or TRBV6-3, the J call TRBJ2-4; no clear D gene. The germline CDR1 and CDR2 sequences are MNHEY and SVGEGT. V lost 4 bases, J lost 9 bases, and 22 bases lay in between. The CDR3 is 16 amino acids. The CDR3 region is CASSSPLIGARSIQYF. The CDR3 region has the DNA TGTGCCAGCAGTTCCCCCCTCATTGGCGCACGTTCCATTCAGTACTTC.

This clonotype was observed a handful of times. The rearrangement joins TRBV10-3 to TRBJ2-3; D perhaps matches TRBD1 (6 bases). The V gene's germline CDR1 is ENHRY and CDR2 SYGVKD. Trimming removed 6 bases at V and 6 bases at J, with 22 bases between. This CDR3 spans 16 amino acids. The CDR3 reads CAISTKLGDIGDTQYF. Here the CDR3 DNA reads TGTGCCATCAGCACGAAACTCGGGGACATAGGGGATACGCAGTATTTT.

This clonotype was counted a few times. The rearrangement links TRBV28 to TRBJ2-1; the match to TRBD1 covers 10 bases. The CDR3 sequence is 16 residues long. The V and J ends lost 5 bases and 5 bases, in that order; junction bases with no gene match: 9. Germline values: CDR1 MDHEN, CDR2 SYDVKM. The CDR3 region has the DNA TGTGCCAGCAGTGCCTCCGGGACAGGGGTCCACAATGAGCAGTTCTTC. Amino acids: CASSASGTGVHNEQFF.

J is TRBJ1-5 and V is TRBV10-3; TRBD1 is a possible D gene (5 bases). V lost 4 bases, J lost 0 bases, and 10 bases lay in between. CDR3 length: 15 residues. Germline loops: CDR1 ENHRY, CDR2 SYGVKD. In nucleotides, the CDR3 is TGTGCCATCAGTGCCCCGGGGGGTAGCAATCAGCCCCAGCATTTT. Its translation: CAISAPGGSNQPQHF.

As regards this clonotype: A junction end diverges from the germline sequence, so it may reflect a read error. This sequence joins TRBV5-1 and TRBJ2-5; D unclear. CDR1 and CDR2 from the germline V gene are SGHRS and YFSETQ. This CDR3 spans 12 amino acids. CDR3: CASSKTQEPQYF. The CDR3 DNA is TGCGCCAGCAGCAAAACCCAAGAGCCCCAGTACTTC.

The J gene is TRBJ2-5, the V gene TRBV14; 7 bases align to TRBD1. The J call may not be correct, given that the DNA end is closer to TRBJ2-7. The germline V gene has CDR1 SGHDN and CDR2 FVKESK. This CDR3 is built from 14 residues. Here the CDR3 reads CASSQATGTLEQYF. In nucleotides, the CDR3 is TGTGCCAGCAGCCAAGCGACAGGGACGCTCGAGCAGTACTTC.

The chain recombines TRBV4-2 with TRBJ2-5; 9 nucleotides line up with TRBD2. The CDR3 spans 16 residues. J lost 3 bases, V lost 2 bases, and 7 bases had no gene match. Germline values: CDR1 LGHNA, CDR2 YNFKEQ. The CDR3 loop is CASSQTTQRGEETQYF. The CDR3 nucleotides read TGTGCCAGCAGCCAAACCACCCAGCGGGGGGAAGAGACCCAGTACTTC.

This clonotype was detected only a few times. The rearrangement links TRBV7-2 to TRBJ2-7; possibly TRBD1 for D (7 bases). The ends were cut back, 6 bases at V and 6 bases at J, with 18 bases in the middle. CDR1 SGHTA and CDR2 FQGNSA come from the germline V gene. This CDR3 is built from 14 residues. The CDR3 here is CASRPNQGGREQYF. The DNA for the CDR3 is TGTGCCAGCAGACCTAACCAGGGGGGTCGCGAGCAGTACTTC.

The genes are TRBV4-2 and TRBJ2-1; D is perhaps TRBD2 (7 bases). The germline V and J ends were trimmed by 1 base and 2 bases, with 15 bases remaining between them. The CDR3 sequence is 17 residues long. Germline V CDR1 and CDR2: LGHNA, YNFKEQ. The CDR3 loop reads CASSQGRGGETYNEQFF. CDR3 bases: TGTGCCAGCAGCCAAGGTCGAGGGGGGGAAACCTACAATGAGCAGTTCTTC.

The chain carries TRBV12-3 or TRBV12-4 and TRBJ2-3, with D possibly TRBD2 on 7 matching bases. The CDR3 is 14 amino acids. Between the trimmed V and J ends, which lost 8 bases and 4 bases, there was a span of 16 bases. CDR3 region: CASLIGGGADTQYF. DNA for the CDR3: TGTGCCAGCTTAATAGGGGGGGGCGCAGATACGCAGTATTTT.

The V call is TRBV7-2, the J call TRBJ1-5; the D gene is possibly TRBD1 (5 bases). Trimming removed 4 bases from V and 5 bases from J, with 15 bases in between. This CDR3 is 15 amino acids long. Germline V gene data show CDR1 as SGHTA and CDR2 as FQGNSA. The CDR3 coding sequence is TGTGCCAGCAGCTACATTTCAGGGAGGGATCAGCCCCAGCATTTT. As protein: CASSYISGRDQPQHF.

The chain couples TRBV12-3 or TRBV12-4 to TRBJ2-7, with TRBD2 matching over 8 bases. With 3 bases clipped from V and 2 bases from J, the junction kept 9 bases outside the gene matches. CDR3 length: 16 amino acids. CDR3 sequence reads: CASSFPAGGQPYEQYF. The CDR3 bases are TGTGCCAGCAGTTTCCCTGCGGGGGGACAACCCTACGAGCAGTACTTC.

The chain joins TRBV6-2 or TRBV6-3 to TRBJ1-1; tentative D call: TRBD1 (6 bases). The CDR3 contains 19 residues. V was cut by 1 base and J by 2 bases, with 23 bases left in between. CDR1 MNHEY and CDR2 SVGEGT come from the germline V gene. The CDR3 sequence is CASSYFVPGAGKVNTEAFF. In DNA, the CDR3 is TGTGCCAGCAGTTACTTTGTGCCAGGGGCTGGGAAGGTAAACACTGAAGCTTTCTTT.

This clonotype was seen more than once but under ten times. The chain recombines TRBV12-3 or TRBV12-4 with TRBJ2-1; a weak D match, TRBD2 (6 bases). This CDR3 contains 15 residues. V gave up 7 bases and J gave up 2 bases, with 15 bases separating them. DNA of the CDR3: TGTGCCAGCACCCCTGGGGGGTCCCCCTACAATGAGCAGTTCTTC. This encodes CASTPGGSPYNEQFF.

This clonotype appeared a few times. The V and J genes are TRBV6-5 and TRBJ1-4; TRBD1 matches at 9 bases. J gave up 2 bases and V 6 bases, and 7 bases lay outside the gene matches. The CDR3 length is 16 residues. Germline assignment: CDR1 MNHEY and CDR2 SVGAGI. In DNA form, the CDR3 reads TGTGCCAGCAGCTCCGGGACAGGGTTCACTAATGAAAAACTGTTTTTT. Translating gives CASSSGTGFTNEKLFF.

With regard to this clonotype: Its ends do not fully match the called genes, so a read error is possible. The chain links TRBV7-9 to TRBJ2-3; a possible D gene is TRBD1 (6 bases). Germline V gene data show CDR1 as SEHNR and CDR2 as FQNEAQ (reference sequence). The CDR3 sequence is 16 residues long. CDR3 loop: CAGSLSPQGISDTQYF. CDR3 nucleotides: TGTGCCGGCAGCTTATCGCCACAGGGTATATCAGATACGCAGTATTTT.

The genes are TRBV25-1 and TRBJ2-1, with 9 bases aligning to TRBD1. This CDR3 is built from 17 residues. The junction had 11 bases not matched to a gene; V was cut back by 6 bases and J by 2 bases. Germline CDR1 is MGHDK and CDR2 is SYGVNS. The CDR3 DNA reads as TGTGCCAGCAGGGGGACAGGGAGCCCCCTCCCCTACAATGAGCAGTTCTTC. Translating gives CASRGTGSPLPYNEQFF.

CDR3 nucleotide sequence: TGTGCCAGCAGCTCCCTTAAACAGGGAAACGAGCAGTACTTC. It codes for CASSSLKQGNEQYF. This chain uses TRBV7-8 with TRBJ2-4; TRBD1 might be the D (6 bases). The J call may be in error: the DNA end matches TRBJ2-7 better. The CDR3 contains 14 residues. The germline gives CDR1 SGHVS, CDR2 FQNEAQ.

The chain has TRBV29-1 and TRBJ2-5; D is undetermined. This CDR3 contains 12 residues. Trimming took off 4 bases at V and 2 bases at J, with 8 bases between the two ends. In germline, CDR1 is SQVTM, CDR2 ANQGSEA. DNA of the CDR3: TGCAGCGTTGGTCCGGGTCAAGAGACCCAGTACTTC. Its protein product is CSVGPGQETQYF.

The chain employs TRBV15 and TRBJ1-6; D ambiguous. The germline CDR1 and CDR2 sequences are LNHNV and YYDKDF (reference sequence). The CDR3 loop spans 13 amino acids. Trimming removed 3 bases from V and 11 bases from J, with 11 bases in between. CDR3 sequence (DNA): TGTGCCACCAGCAGGGACTTGAGTACACCCCTCCACTTT. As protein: CATSRDLSTPLHF.

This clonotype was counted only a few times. In nucleotides, the CDR3 is TGTGCCAGCAGCTCACGACGGTCGACGGAGACCCAGTACTTC. Residues: CASSSRRSTETQYF. The chain has TRBV11-2 and TRBJ2-5; D is ambiguous. The CDR3 has 14 amino acids. CDR1 is SGHAT and CDR2 is FQNNGV in the germline V gene. V dropped 4 bases and J dropped 5 bases, with 14 bases sitting between them.

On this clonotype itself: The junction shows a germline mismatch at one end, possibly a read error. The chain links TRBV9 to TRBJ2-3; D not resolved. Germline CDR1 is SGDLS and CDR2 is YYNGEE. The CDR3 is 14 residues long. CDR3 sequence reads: CASSVDGYTDTPYF. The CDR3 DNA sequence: TGTGCCAGCAGCGTAGATGGTTACACAGATACGCCGTATTTT.

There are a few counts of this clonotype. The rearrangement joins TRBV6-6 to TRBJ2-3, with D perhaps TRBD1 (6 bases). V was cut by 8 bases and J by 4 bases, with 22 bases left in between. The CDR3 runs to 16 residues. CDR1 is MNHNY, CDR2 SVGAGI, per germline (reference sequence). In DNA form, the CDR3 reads TGTGCCAGCGGACCCCCTCCGGGACACGTCGCAGATACGCAGTATTTT. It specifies CASGPPPGHVADTQYF.

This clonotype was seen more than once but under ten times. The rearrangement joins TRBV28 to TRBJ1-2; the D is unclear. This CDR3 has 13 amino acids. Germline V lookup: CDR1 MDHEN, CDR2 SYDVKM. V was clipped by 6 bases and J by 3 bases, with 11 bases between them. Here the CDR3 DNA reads TGTGCCAGCAGCTCGCTGACGGACTATGGCTACACCTTC. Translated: CASSSLTDYGYTF.